This section outlines one T cell receptor beta chain sequence together with its context. Its antigen is currently unknown. A much larger clone differs by one base, so this may be a read error. Germline V gene data show CDR1 as MNHEY and CDR2 as SVGEGT. Trimming stripped 6 bases from V and 13 bases from J, with 21 bases between. CDR3 size: 13 residues. Three rounds of nested PCR, following a modified ARM-PCR protocol, produced the TCRbeta library. TCRdb re-analysed the multiplex PCR reads in MiXCR, keeping a single row per CDR3 protein. The data contain over 110,000 distinct CDR3 sequences, 66% of them seen just once; the ten biggest clones take up approximately 18%. This entry belongs to a study of tumor and adjacent non-tumor tissue in lung cancer. Study background: The patients, around 9 men and about 5 women, were about 31 to 76 with stage I to III disease.

Study-wide results and caveats: Significantly higher TCR diversity was found in tumor than normal lung. Tumor TCR diversity, when higher, was linked to shorter survival.

The template was RNA from unsorted bulk tissue. Donors were chemotherapy-naive, newly diagnosed lung cancer surgical patients in China, August–late 2014. The clonotype was recovered from a man aged 55 to 70 with small cell lung cancer. Source material: lung tumor tissue. The genes are TRBV6-2 or TRBV6-3 and TRBJ1-1; tentatively, D is TRBD1 (6 bases). The CDR3 spells CASRGTTPPQVFF. The CDR3 nucleotides read TGTGCCAGCAGGGGGACAACCCCCCCTCAAGTTTTCTTT.